This section outlines one T cell receptor (beta chain) sequence together with its context. Its antigen is still unknown. CDR1 is SGHNT and CDR2 is YENEEA in the germline V gene. The CDR3 spans 14 residues. Trimming left V 1 base short and J 5 bases short, with 11 bases between. Sequenced by immunoSEQ multiplex PCR; TCRdb stores in-frame clones only, minus some. Here the sample spans approximately 58,000 clones, approximately 90% being singletons. This entry belongs to a study of OX40 agonist ivuxolimab in advanced cancers. Study-level findings and limits: Fewer expanded clones were found on average in CD4+ than in CD8+ T cells.

The material was CD4+ or CD8+ T cells sorted from blood, obtained in a trial of the OX40 agonist ivuxolimab. The TCR was taken from an adult with an advanced solid tumor such as melanoma, head and neck, liver or kidney cancer. The chain couples TRBV11-3 to TRBJ1-1, with D unclear. The CDR3 nucleotides read TGTGCCAGCAGCTTAGTGGCGGGAGAAACTGAAGCTTTCTTT. Protein: CASSLVAGETEAFF.